This is a list of T cell receptor beta chains from one sample in a study of T cells expressing NK-cell markers. TCRdb re-called the 5' RACE reads and gives one entry per CDR3 protein, without DNA. The record lists 450,000 to 600,000 distinct CDR3 sequences, of which the ten most abundant hold roughly 3.6%. Sequencing input: blood T cells: a sorted CD56 or NKG2C T cell subset, CD4+ or CD8+ T cells, or bulk PBMC T cells (not recorded which). The origin of the receptors is a man aged 18 to 30 in good health. The CDR3 runs from the conserved cysteine through the conserved F or W.

j_gene: TRBJ2-3
v_gene: TRBV29-1
CDR3aa: CSVRGGIIWSDTQYF

j_gene: TRBJ2-7
v_gene: TRBV7-8
CDR3aa: CASSSPGLAFSRYEQYF

j_gene: TRBJ2-1
v_gene: TRBV4-1
CDR3aa: CASSQVTSGRNEQFF

j_gene: TRBJ2-7
v_gene: TRBV5-6
CDR3aa: CASSLVGNYEQYF

j_gene: TRBJ1-2
v_gene: TRBV5-6
CDR3aa: CASSLESDNYGYTF

j_gene: TRBJ1-5
v_gene: TRBV30
CDR3aa: CAFSPGQGVNQPQHF

j_gene: TRBJ2-2
v_gene: TRBV3-1
CDR3aa: CASSQDGQTGELFF

j_gene: TRBJ2-1
v_gene: TRBV2
CDR3aa: CASRSLAGDYNEQFF

j_gene: TRBJ2-7
v_gene: TRBV9
CDR3aa: CASSGGLDSTYEQYF

j_gene: TRBJ2-2
v_gene: TRBV27
CDR3aa: CASSSLGLAGGRTNTGELFF

j_gene: TRBJ1-2
v_gene: TRBV12-3/TRBV12-4
CDR3aa: CASSLGFPRPSGQGDGYTF

j_gene: TRBJ1-3
v_gene: TRBV7-9
CDR3aa: CASSLEGTSGNTIYF

j_gene: TRBJ2-1
v_gene: TRBV30
CDR3aa: CAWSPLTSGNSYNEQFF

j_gene: TRBJ2-5
v_gene: TRBV10-3
CDR3aa: CAISESRPGSQYF

j_gene: TRBJ2-2
v_gene: TRBV10-3
CDR3aa: CAISEGRTGELFF

j_gene: TRBJ2-3
v_gene: TRBV12-3/TRBV12-4
CDR3aa: CASSLAVGGRADTQYF

j_gene: TRBJ2-7
v_gene: TRBV7-2
CDR3aa: CASSPLGERDQGEQYF

j_gene: TRBJ2-1
v_gene: TRBV6-2/TRBV6-3
CDR3aa: CASRASNTYNEQFF

j_gene: TRBJ1-5
v_gene: TRBV15
CDR3aa: CATKSAGNQPQHF

j_gene: TRBJ2-3
v_gene: TRBV29-1
CDR3aa: CSVERVAGRTDTQYF

j_gene: TRBJ2-1
v_gene: TRBV10-3
CDR3aa: CAIRVQGGAVYNEQFF

j_gene: TRBJ2-5
v_gene: TRBV5-1
CDR3aa: CASSSGQGPGMYF

j_gene: TRBJ2-2
v_gene: TRBV6-2/TRBV6-3
CDR3aa: CATRRTGDTGELFF

j_gene: TRBJ1-6
v_gene: TRBV3-1
CDR3aa: CASSQDDTIPPLHF

j_gene: TRBJ2-3
v_gene: TRBV20-1
CDR3aa: CSATLPWDYTQYF

j_gene: TRBJ2-3
v_gene: TRBV7-3
CDR3aa: CASSLGAGYTDTQYF

j_gene: TRBJ2-1
v_gene: TRBV19
CDR3aa: CASKGLSGRTYNEQFF

j_gene: TRBJ1-1
v_gene: TRBV2
CDR3aa: CASSVDQDTEAFF

j_gene: TRBJ2-4
v_gene: TRBV5-1
CDR3aa: CASSLEVGLGENIQYF

j_gene: TRBJ2-6
v_gene: TRBV6-2/TRBV6-3
CDR3aa: CASSRSEGAGANVLTF

j_gene: TRBJ2-1
v_gene: TRBV7-2
CDR3aa: CASSQGLAGAYEQFF

j_gene: TRBJ1-2
v_gene: TRBV24-1
CDR3aa: CATSRGNNYGYTF

j_gene: TRBJ2-1
v_gene: TRBV5-1
CDR3aa: CASSLGGTSLDEQFF

j_gene: TRBJ2-7
v_gene: TRBV5-1
CDR3aa: CASSLIGAGKAYEQYF

j_gene: TRBJ2-1
v_gene: TRBV4-1
CDR3aa: CASSQGAAGAWDEQFF

j_gene: TRBJ1-1
v_gene: TRBV20-1
CDR3aa: CSARDLLTGLEAFF

j_gene: TRBJ1-2
v_gene: TRBV12-3/TRBV12-4
CDR3aa: CASSGLDYGYTF

j_gene: TRBJ2-3
v_gene: TRBV6-1
CDR3aa: CASILALQRGRTDTQYF

j_gene: TRBJ2-1
v_gene: TRBV12-3/TRBV12-4
CDR3aa: CASSSRPGSGIYNEQFF

j_gene: TRBJ2-7
v_gene: TRBV10-3
CDR3aa: CAIRAGTGSYEQYF

j_gene: TRBJ1-1
v_gene: TRBV6-5
CDR3aa: CASSYSPQGPMNTEAFF

j_gene: TRBJ2-7
v_gene: TRBV4-2
CDR3aa: CASSRGQGDEQYF

j_gene: TRBJ2-3
v_gene: TRBV7-9
CDR3aa: CASSLRLAARTDTQYF